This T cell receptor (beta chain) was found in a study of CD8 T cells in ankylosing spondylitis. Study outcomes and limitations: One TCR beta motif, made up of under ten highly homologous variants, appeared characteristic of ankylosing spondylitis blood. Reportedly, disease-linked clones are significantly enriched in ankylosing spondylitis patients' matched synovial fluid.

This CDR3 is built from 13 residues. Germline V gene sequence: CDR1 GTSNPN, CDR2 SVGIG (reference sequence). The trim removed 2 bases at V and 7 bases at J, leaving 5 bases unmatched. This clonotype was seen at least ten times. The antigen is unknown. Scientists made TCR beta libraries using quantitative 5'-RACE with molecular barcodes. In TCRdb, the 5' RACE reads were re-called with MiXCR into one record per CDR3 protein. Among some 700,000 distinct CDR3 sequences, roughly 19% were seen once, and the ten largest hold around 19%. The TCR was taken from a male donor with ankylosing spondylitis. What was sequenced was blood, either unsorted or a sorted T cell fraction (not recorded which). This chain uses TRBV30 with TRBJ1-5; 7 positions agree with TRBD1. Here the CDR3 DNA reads TGTGCCTGGAGTATTGACAGGGTGCAGCCCCAGCATTTT. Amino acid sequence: CAWSIDRVQPQHF.